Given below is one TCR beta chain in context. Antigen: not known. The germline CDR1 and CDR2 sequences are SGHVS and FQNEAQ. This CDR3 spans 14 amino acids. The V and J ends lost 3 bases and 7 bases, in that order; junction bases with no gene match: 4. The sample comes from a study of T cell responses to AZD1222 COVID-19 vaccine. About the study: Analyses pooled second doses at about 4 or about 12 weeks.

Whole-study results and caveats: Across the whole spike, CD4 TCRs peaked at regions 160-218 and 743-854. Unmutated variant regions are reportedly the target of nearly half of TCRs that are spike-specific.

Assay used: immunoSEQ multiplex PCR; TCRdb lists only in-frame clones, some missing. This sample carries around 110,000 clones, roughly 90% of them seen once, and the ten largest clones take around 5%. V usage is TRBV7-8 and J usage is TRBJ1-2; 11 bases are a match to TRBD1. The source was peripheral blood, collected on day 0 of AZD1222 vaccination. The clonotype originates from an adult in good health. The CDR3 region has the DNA TGTGCCAGCAGCTTGGGACAGGGGGAGGGTGGCTACACCTTC. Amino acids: CASSLGQGEGGYTF. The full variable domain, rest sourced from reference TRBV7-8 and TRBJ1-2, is GAGVSQSPRYKVAKRGQDVALRCDPISGHVSLFWYQQALGQGPEFLTYFQNEAQLDKSGLPSDRFFAERPEGSVSTLKIQRTQQEDSAVYLCASSLGQGEGGYTFGSGTRLTVV.